This record covers a single TCR beta chain. The source of the sample is a study of identical twins' blood T cells. The CDR3 is made up of 14 amino acids. Trimming took 4 bases from V and 3 from J, leaving 15 bases between them. Germline V gene sequence: CDR1 DFQATT, CDR2 SNEGSKA (reference sequence). TCRdb itself ran the 5' RACE reads through MiXCR, one entry per CDR3 protein. The data show hundreds of thousands of distinct CDR3 sequences, around 30% seen once. The genes are TRBV20-1 and TRBJ1-1, with a weak D call TRBD1 (5 bases). The receptor was derived from a woman aged 18 to 55 in good health. Sequences were obtained from PBMCs. This chain's CDR3 is CSANLPDRDTEAFF. Here the CDR3 DNA reads TGCAGTGCTAACCTCCCTGACAGAGACACTGAAGCTTTCTTT.